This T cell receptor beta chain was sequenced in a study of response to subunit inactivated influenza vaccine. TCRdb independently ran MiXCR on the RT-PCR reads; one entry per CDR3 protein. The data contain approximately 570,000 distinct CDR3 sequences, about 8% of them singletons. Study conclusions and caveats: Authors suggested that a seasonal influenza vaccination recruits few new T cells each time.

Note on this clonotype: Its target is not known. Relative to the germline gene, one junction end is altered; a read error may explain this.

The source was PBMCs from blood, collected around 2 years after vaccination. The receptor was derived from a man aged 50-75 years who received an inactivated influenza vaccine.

CDR3 region: CASSNDGYTF. The CDR3 DNA reads TGTGCCAGCAGTAACGATGGCTACACCTTC. The rearrangement uses TRBV25-1 and TRBJ1-2, with unresolved D. The CDR3 is 10 amino acids. Germline V lookup: CDR1 MGHDK, CDR2 SYGVNS.